The 16 T cell receptor beta chains below were found in one sample sequenced in a study of cytomegalovirus exposure and HLA in healthy donors. 13 Jbeta primers and 60 Vbeta primers were used for the PCR. The assay was immunoSEQ multiplex PCR, and TCRdb's table has in-frame clones only and misses some. The repertoire holds 150,000 to 200,000 clones, with around 80% as singletons. The sequenced sample was PBMCs. Receptors were obtained from a woman between 40 and 50 years old in good health and CMV-seronegative.

The J gene is TRBJ2-1, the V gene TRBV29-1, with TRBD2 matching over 15 bases. The germline V gene encodes CDR1 SQVTM and CDR2 ANQGSEA. With V trimmed by 6 bases and J by 2 bases, 11 bases remained unmatched. This CDR3 region has 18 residues. In DNA form, the CDR3 reads TGCAGCGTAAAAACCGGGACTAGCGGGAGGCGAACCTACAATGAGCAGTTCTTC. Translating it yields CSVKTGTSGRRTYNEQFF.

This clone was counted between two and nine times. This sequence joins TRBV6-1 and TRBJ2-7; the match to TRBD1 covers 10 bases. The CDR3 sequence is 15 residues long. Germline CDR1 MNHNS, CDR2 SASEGT. V trimming: 2 bases; J trimming: 3 bases; junction bases outside the gene matches: 4. The CDR3 region has the DNA TGTGCCAGCAGTGAAAACGACAGGGGGCTCTACGAGCAGTACTTC. This sequence encodes CASSENDRGLYEQYF.

The chain carries TRBV7-2 and TRBJ2-5; weak D call: TRBD1 (5 bases). V gave up 0 bases and J gave up 5 bases, with 10 bases separating them. Germline-derived CDR1 and CDR2 are SGHTA and FQGNSA. The CDR3 spans 14 residues. The CDR3 nucleotides read TGTGCCAGCAGCTTAGCTGCAAAGGGGGAGACCCAGTACTTC. Amino acid sequence: CASSLAAKGETQYF.

This chain links TRBV9 with TRBJ2-5; TRBD1 matches 8 bases. The CDR3 sequence is 15 residues long. J gave up 5 bases and V 0 bases, and 6 bases lay outside the gene matches. Germline lookup yields CDR1 SGDLS and CDR2 YYNGEE. The CDR3 protein is CASSVEAGGKETQYF. The CDR3 DNA sequence: TGTGCCAGCAGCGTAGAGGCAGGGGGCAAGGAGACCCAGTACTTC.

The chain carries TRBV6-6 and TRBJ2-7, with a weak D call TRBD2 (6 bases). Per the germline V gene, CDR1 is MNHNY and CDR2 is SVGAGI (reference sequence). Trimming left V 0 bases short and J 6 bases short, with 12 bases between. The CDR3 loop spans 14 amino acids. CDR3: CASSYSAGLVEQYF. CDR3 sequence (DNA): TGTGCCAGCAGTTACTCCGCGGGGCTGGTCGAGCAGTACTTC.

In this sample, this clone turned up a few times. V usage is TRBV11-3 and J usage is TRBJ1-4, with D possibly being TRBD1 (6 bases). The CDR3 has 15 amino acids. From germline, CDR1 is SGHNT and CDR2 YENEEA. The V end lost 0 bases, the J end lost 6 bases, and 11 bases lay between the germline ends. CDR3 residues: CASSLDSQGHEKLFF. CDR3 in DNA: TGTGCCAGCAGCTTAGATTCACAGGGCCATGAAAAACTGTTTTTT.

The chain joins TRBV11-3 to TRBJ2-1; 16 bases match TRBD2. The CDR3 sequence is 20 residues long. Germline V gives CDR1 SGHNT, CDR2 YENEEA. The V segment lost 5 bases and the J segment 1 base; nucleotides outside the gene matches: 11. The CDR3 sequence is CASSPQPGLAGGRSYNEQFF. CDR3 DNA: TGTGCCAGCAGCCCGCAACCGGGACTAGCGGGAGGGCGTTCCTACAATGAGCAGTTCTTC.

This clone came up once. The rearrangement links TRBV11-2 to TRBJ1-2, with D possibly matching TRBD1 (6 bases). CDR3 size: 13 residues. Germline-derived CDR1 and CDR2 are SGHAT and FQNNGV. V dropped 4 bases and J dropped 8 bases, with 14 bases sitting between them. For the CDR3, the DNA is TGTGCCAGCAGCTCTCAGGGAGGGGGAGGCTACACCTTC. This encodes CASSSQGGGGYTF.

The chain uses TRBV6-5 and TRBJ2-6, with a weak D call TRBD1 (6 bases). The V and J ends lost 2 bases and 2 bases respectively, with 7 bases between them. This CDR3 is 15 amino acids long. CDR1 is MNHEY, CDR2 SVGAGI, per germline. Written as DNA, the CDR3 is TGTGCCAGCAGTTACGAGGGGGCTGGGGCCAACGTCCTGACTTTC. Its translation is CASSYEGAGANVLTF.

This clone was observed a few times. The chain employs TRBV6-4 and TRBJ1-1; maybe TRBD1 (5 bases). The CDR3 loop spans 12 amino acids. V dropped 6 bases and J dropped 7 bases, with 12 bases sitting between them. CDR1 is MRHNA, CDR2 SNTAGT, per germline. CDR3 in DNA: TGTGCCAGCAGGGACGGGAGGGGTGAAGCTTTCTTT. It translates to CASRDGRGEAFF.

This rearrangement joins TRBV2 to TRBJ2-1; TRBD1 matches at 7 bases. This CDR3 is 14 amino acids long. Trimming took 6 bases from V and 0 from J; bases not matched to a gene: 2. Germline loops: CDR1 SNHLY, CDR2 FYNNEI. CDR3 DNA sequence: TGTGCCAGCAGGGGACAGAGCTCCTACAATGAGCAGTTCTTC. This encodes CASRGQSSYNEQFF.

The chain joins TRBV7-2 to TRBJ2-1, with TRBD1 matching 9 bases. Germline V lookup: CDR1 SGHTA, CDR2 FQGNSA. The CDR3 spans 16 residues. V was pared by 2 bases and J by 5 bases, with 7 bases of the junction left unmatched. CDR3 bases: TGTGCCAGCAGCTTAACAGGGGGCATGTCCCACAATGAGCAGTTCTTC. It translates to CASSLTGGMSHNEQFF.

In this sample, this clone turned up a few times. The chain uses TRBV7-2 and TRBJ1-1; D call uncertain. The ends were cut back, 5 bases at V and 0 bases at J, with 7 bases in the middle. Per germline, CDR1 SGHTA and CDR2 FQGNSA. The CDR3 is 13 amino acids. CDR3 sequence (DNA): TGTGCCAGCAGCATTTCAATGAACACTGAAGCTTTCTTT. Translated: CASSISMNTEAFF. Looking up the rest from reference TRBV7-2 and TRBJ1-1 gives the full variable domain: GAGVSQSPSNKVTEKGKDVELRCDPISGHTALYWYRQSLGQGLEFLIYFQGNSAPDKSGLPSDRFSAERTGGSVSTLTIQRTQQEDSAVYLCASSISMNTEAFFGQGTRLTVV.

The CDR3 bases are TGTGCCAGCAGTTACGGGGGCTCTGGGCCCCAGCATTTT. This gives the protein CASSYGGSGPQHF. The chain combines TRBV6-5 with TRBJ1-5; TRBD1 might be the D (6 bases). From germline, CDR1 is MNHEY and CDR2 SVGAGI. CDR3 size: 13 residues. Deletions cut 2 bases from V and 9 bases from J, with 11 bases between.

The chain recombines TRBV14 with TRBJ1-2; D is unresolved. The CDR3 spans 13 residues. The V and J ends lost 1 base and 8 bases respectively, with 11 bases between them. Germline CDR1 is SGHDN and CDR2 is FVKESK. CDR3 amino acids: CASSQGNELGYTF. In DNA form, the CDR3 reads TGTGCCAGCAGCCAAGGTAACGAACTCGGCTACACCTTC.

The chain carries TRBV5-4 and TRBJ2-7, with D possibly being TRBD1 (6 bases). Trimming took off 6 bases at V and 0 bases at J, with 16 bases between the two ends. CDR3 length equals 15 residues. Germline CDR1 reads SGHNT; CDR2 reads YYREEE (reference sequence). CDR3 DNA: TGTGCCAGCAAGAAGGACAGTTCTTTCTCCTACGAGCAGTACTTC. It is translated as CASKKDSSFSYEQYF.